Listed here are 16 T cell receptor beta chains from one sample, sequenced in a study of blood T cell repertoires in COVID-19. TCRdb's copy holds only in-frame clones and misses some; the assay was immunoSEQ multiplex PCR. The table lists about 200,000 clones, 75% to 90% of them singletons. Input material: PBMCs or T cells enriched from blood (not recorded which). The receptors come from a woman aged 40 to 50 with acute COVID-19.

The chain employs TRBV4-2 and TRBJ2-3; 13 bases fit TRBD2. The junction had 4 bases not matched to a gene; V was cut back by 3 bases and J by 4 bases. CDR1 LGHNA and CDR2 YNFKEQ come from the germline V gene. This CDR3 spans 16 amino acids. CDR3 bases: TGTGCCAGCAGCCAGGAGACTAGCGGGAGGTCAGATACGCAGTATTTT. Protein: CASSQETSGRSDTQYF.

The rearrangement joins TRBV2 to TRBJ2-6; 7 bases line up with TRBD2. The CDR3 covers 16 residues. V trimming: 8 bases; J trimming: 1 base; junction bases outside the gene matches: 8. Germline V CDR1 and CDR2: SNHLY, FYNNEI. CDR3 bases: TGTGCCAGCGGGAAGAGGGGAGGGTCTGGGGCCAACGTCCTGACTTTC. Its protein is CASGKRGGSGANVLTF.

The chain couples TRBV7-9 to TRBJ1-2; D is uncertain. This CDR3 contains 14 residues. Germline V gene sequence: CDR1 SEHNR, CDR2 FQNEAQ (reference sequence). The V gene lost 3 bases and the J gene lost 10 bases, with 18 bases spanning the gap. The CDR3 spells CASSFQGTGGDYTF. CDR3 bases: TGTGCCAGCAGCTTCCAAGGTACCGGAGGAGACTACACCTTC.

The chain combines TRBV2 with TRBJ1-2; no firm D call. CDR1 and CDR2 from the germline V gene are SNHLY and FYNNEI. V lost 1 base and J 5 bases, leaving 11 bases between the germline ends. This CDR3 region has 14 residues. The CDR3 sequence is CASSEVGRLYGYTF. CDR3 nucleotides: TGTGCCAGCAGTGAAGTGGGCAGGCTATATGGCTACACCTTC.

The chain uses TRBV5-1 and TRBJ1-6; 9 nucleotides line up with TRBD1. Germline-derived CDR1 and CDR2 are SGHRS and YFSETQ. This CDR3 has 17 amino acids. Losses at the gene ends were 2 bases for V and 6 bases for J; bases not matched to a gene: 9. The CDR3 nucleotides read TGCGCCAGCAGCTTCTTACAGGGGGCGGACGGTAATTCACCCCTCCACTTT. Its translation is CASSFLQGADGNSPLHF.

This clone was observed a single time. The chain combines TRBV5-1 with TRBJ1-1, with 9 nucleotides matching TRBD1. Germline CDR1 is SGHRS and CDR2 is YFSETQ. The CDR3 runs to 17 residues. Trimming removed 4 bases from V and 0 bases from J; junction bases left unmatched: 10. The CDR3 spells CASSGGQGLKLNTEAFF. The CDR3 DNA is TGCGCCAGCAGCGGCGGACAGGGGTTAAAACTGAACACTGAAGCTTTCTTT.

The chain joins TRBV7-6 to TRBJ2-7, with 9 bases identical to TRBD2. In germline, CDR1 is SGHVS, CDR2 FNYEAQ. This CDR3 comprises 14 residues. Germline trimming cut 5 bases from V and 6 bases from J; bases unmatched to any gene: 8. The CDR3 loop is CASSPVAGGPEQYF. CDR3 in DNA: TGTGCCAGCAGCCCAGTGGCGGGAGGGCCCGAGCAGTACTTC.

In its sample, this clone was seen once. Other DNA sequences in this specimen translate into the identical CDR3. The chain joins TRBV5-1 to TRBJ1-1; D is possibly TRBD1 (5 bases). V was cut by 1 base and J by 2 bases, with 9 bases left in between. CDR1 SGHRS and CDR2 YFSETQ come from the germline V gene. The CDR3 extends over 14 amino acids. The CDR3 is CASSLQGTNTEAFF. The CDR3 nucleotides are TGCGCCAGCAGCTTGCAGGGTACAAACACTGAAGCTTTCTTT.

The chain has TRBV21-1 and TRBJ1-4. TRBV21-1 is annotated as a pseudogene. The CDR3 has 18 residues. CDR3 amino acids: CASSKGGIGGGIGEKLFF. Written as DNA, the CDR3 is TGTGCCAGCAGCAAAGGAGGTATCGGCGGGGGGATCGGTGAAAAACTGTTTTTT.

V usage is TRBV28 and J usage is TRBJ2-5; maybe TRBD2 (7 bases). The V end lost 6 bases, the J end lost 1 base, and 12 bases lay between the germline ends. The CDR3 covers 14 residues. CDR1 MDHEN and CDR2 SYDVKM come from the germline V gene. CDR3 loop: CASSPGGLQETQYF. CDR3 sequence (DNA): TGTGCCAGCAGCCCCGGGGGGCTCCAAGAGACCCAGTACTTC.

The gene calls are TRBV10-1 and TRBJ2-5; TRBD2 aligns across 7 bases. V lost 6 bases, J lost 2 bases, and 3 bases stayed unmatched. The CDR3 spans 13 residues. Germline V gives CDR1 WNHNN, CDR2 SYGVQD (reference sequence). As DNA, the CDR3 is TGCGCCAGCAGCGGGGGACTACAAGAGACCCAGTACTTC. This gives the protein CASSGGLQETQYF.

The chain joins TRBV24-1 to TRBJ1-5; 7 bases are a match to TRBD1. V shed 2 bases and J 7 bases; nucleotides not matched to a gene: 16. Germline loops: CDR1 KGHDR, CDR2 SFDVKD. This CDR3 spans 18 amino acids. The CDR3 region has the DNA TGTGCCACCAGTGATTCAGGCCCCGGAGGACAGGCGGGGCAGCCCCAGCATTTT. Encoded protein: CATSDSGPGGQAGQPQHF.

The chain links TRBV2 to TRBJ2-5; D not certain. Trimming shortened V by 5 bases and J by 1 base, and 8 bases separated the two germline ends. CDR1 and CDR2 (germline): SNHLY, FYNNEI. The CDR3 has 13 residues. CDR3 nucleotides: TGTGCCAGCAGTAGACATTTCCAAGAGACCCAGTACTTC. Translation gives CASSRHFQETQYF.

This clone was recorded once. V is TRBV5-6 and J is TRBJ2-3, with 9 bases aligning to TRBD2. This CDR3 contains 16 residues. The trim removed 5 bases at V and 4 bases at J, leaving 11 bases unmatched. CDR1 is SGHDT, CDR2 YYEEEE, per germline. In DNA, the CDR3 is TGTGCCAGCAGGGGTGCTAGCGGGATCCGGGCAGATACGCAGTATTTT. Protein product: CASRGASGIRADTQYF.

The chain combines TRBV7-2 with TRBJ1-2; D is unclear. V was clipped by 7 bases and J by 6 bases, with 21 bases between them. The CDR3 is 15 residues long. Germline CDR1 SGHTA, CDR2 FQGNSA. Here the CDR3 reads CASTPRAGSHNGYTF. The DNA of the CDR3 is TGTGCCAGCACCCCCCGAGCGGGCTCTCACAATGGCTACACCTTC.

This clone was seen once. This chain uses TRBV2 with TRBJ1-1; D unresolved. The CDR3 contains 12 residues. Deletions cut 8 bases from V and 5 bases from J, with 12 bases between. CDR1 is SNHLY and CDR2 is FYNNEI in the germline V gene. This chain's CDR3 is CASLRKTTEAFF. CDR3 nucleotides: TGTGCCAGCCTCCGTAAGACTACTGAAGCTTTCTTT.